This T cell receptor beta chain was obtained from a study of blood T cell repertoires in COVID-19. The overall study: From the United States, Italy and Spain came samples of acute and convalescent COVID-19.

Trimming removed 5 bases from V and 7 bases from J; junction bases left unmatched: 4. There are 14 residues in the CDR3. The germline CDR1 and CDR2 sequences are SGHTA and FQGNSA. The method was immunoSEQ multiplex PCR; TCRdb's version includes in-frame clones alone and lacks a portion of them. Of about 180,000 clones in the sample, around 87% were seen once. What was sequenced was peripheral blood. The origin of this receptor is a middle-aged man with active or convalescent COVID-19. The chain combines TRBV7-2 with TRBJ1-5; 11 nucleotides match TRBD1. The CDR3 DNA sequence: TGTGCCAGCAGCCCCGGACAGGGGGCGCAGCCCCAGCATTTT. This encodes CASSPGQGAQPQHF. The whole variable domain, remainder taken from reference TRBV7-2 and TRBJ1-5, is GAGVSQSPSNKVTEKGKDVELRCDPISGHTALYWYRQSLGQGLEFLIYFQGNSAPDKSGLPSDRFSAERTGGSVSTLTIQRTQQEDSAVYLCASSPGQGAQPQHFGDGTRLSIL.